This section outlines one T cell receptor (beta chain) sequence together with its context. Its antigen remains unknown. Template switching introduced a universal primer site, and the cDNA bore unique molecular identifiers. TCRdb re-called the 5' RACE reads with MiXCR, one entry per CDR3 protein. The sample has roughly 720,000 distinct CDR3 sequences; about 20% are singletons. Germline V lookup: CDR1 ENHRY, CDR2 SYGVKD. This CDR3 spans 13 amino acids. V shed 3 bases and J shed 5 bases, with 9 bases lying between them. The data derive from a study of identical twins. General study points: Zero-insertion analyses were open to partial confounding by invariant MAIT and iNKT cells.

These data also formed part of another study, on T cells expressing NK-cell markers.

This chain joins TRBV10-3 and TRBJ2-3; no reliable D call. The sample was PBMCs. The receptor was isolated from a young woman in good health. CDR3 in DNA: TGTGCCATCAGTGACGGGCGAGGAGATACGCAGTATTTT. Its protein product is CAISDGRGDTQYF.